The TCR beta chain described here comes from a study of PD-1 blockade in mismatch repair-deficient tumors. Looking at the study overall: Enrolled 2013-2016, patients had progressing, pretreated mismatch repair-deficient cancers of around 12 types.

This clone was counted once. The V gene lost 3 bases and the J gene lost 1 base, with 6 bases spanning the gap. There are 12 residues in the CDR3. The germline CDR1 and CDR2 sequences are GTSNPN and SVGIG (reference sequence). Assay used: immunoSEQ multiplex PCR; TCRdb lists only in-frame clones, some missing. The table lists 75,000 to 80,000 clones, about 82% of them singletons. All patients were mismatch repair deficient, assessed by either PCR or immunohistochemistry. TCRs were sequenced from a few patients responding to pembrolizumab. The specimen comprised peripheral blood, sampled 44 weeks after starting pembrolizumab. The gene calls are TRBV30 and TRBJ1-1, with no clear D. The TCR comes from an adult with mismatch repair-deficient cancer. The CDR3 DNA sequence: TGTGCCTGGAGGGCACAGAACACTGAAGCTTTCTTT. This encodes CAWRAQNTEAFF.